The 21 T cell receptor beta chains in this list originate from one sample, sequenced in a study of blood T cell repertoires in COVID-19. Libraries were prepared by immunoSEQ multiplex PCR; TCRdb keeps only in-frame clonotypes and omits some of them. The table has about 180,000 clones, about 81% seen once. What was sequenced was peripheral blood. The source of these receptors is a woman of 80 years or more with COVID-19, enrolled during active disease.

DNA of the CDR3: TGTGCCAGCAGCTTCGGACTCTTAGACACCGGGGAGCTGTTTTTT. Translation gives CASSFGLLDTGELFF. The V call is TRBV5-8, the J call TRBJ2-2, with a weak D call TRBD2 (5 bases). The V gene's germline CDR1 is SGHTS and CDR2 YDEGEE. V was shortened by 2 bases and J by 3 bases, with 11 bases between the two germline ends. The CDR3 runs to 15 residues.

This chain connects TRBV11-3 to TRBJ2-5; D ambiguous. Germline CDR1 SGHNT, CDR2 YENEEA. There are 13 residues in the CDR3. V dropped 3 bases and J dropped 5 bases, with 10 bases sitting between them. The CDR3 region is CASSLTVEETQYF. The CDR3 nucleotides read TGTGCCAGCAGCTTGACGGTGGAGGAGACCCAGTACTTC. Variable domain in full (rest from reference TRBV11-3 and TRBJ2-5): EAGVVQSPRYKIIEKKQPVAFWCNPISGHNTLYWYLQNLGQGPELLIRYENEEAVDDSQLPKDRFSAERLKGVDSTLKIQPAELGDSAVYLCASSLTVEETQYFGPGTRLLVL.

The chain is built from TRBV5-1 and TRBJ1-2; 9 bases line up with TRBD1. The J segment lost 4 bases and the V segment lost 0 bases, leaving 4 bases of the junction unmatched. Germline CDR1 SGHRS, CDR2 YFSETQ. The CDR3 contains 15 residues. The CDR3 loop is CASSLVTGGTYGYTF. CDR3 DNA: TGCGCCAGCAGCTTGGTGACAGGGGGTACCTATGGCTACACCTTC.

CDR3 coding DNA: TGTGCCAGCAGGAGAACGGGACTCGATAATGAGCAGTTCTTC. Translating it yields CASRRTGLDNEQFF. The chain uses TRBV6-5 and TRBJ2-1; maybe TRBD2 (6 bases). This CDR3 has 14 residues. Germline assignment: CDR1 MNHEY and CDR2 SVGAGI. V was clipped by 6 bases and J by 7 bases, with 16 bases between them.

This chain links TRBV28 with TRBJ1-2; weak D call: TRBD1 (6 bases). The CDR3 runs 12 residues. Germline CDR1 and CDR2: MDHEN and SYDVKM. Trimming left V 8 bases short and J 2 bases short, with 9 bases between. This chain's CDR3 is CASSTGNYGYTF. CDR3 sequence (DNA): TGTGCCAGCTCAACAGGGAACTATGGCTACACCTTC.

CDR3 bases: TGTGCCAGCTCCGGGACAGCTCACTATGGCTACACCTTC. Its protein is CASSGTAHYGYTF. V gene TRBV2 combines with J gene TRBJ1-2; TRBD1 matches 7 bases. Germline V gene data show CDR1 as SNHLY and CDR2 as FYNNEI. The CDR3 extends over 13 amino acids. The J segment lost 3 bases and the V segment lost 8 bases, leaving 6 bases of the junction unmatched.

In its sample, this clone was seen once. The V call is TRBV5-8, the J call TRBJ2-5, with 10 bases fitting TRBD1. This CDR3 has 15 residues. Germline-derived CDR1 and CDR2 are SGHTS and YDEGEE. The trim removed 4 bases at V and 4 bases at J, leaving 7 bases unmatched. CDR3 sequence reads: CASSPGQGGRETQYF. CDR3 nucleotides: TGTGCCAGCAGCCCCGGACAGGGGGGGAGAGAGACCCAGTACTTC.

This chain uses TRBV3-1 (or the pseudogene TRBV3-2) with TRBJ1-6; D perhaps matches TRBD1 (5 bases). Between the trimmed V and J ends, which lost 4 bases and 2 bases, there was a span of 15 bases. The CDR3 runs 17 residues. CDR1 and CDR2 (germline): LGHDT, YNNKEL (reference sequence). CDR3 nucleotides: TGTGCCAGCAGCCCTATGCTTGGGGGGACCTATAATTCACCCCTCCACTTT. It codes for CASSPMLGGTYNSPLHF.

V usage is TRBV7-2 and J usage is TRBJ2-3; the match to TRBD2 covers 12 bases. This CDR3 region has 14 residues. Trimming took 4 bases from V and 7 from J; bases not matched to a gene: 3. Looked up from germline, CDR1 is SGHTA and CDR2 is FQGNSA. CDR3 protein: CASSSGLAGNTQYF. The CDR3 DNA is TGTGCCAGCAGCTCTGGACTAGCGGGAAATACGCAGTATTTT.

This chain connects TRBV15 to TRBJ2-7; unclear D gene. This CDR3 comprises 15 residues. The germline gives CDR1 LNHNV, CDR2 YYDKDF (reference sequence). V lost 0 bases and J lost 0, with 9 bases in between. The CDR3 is CATSREAVPSYEQYF. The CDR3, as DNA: TGTGCCACCAGCAGAGAGGCAGTTCCCTCCTACGAGCAGTACTTC.

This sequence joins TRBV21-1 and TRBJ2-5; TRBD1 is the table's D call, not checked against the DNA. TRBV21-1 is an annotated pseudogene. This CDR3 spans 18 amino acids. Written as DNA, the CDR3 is TGTGCCAGCAGCATATACCCCTTACAGGGAATATTTGAAGAGACCCAGTACTTC. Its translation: CASSIYPLQGIFEETQYF.

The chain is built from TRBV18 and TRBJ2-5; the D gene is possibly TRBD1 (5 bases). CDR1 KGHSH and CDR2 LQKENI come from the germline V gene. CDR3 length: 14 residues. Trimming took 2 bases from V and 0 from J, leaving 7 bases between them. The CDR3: CASSPTTDQETQYF. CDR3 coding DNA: TGTGCCAGCTCACCAACGACAGACCAAGAGACCCAGTACTTC. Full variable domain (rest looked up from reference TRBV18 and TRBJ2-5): NAGVMQNPRHLVRRRGQEARLRCSPMKGHSHVYWYRQLPEEGLKFMVYLQKENIIDESGMPKERFSAEFPKEGPSILRIQQVVRGDSAAYFCASSPTTDQETQYFGPGTRLLVL.

The CDR3 region is CASSRGEETQYF. CDR3 sequence (DNA): TGTGCCAGCAGCCGCGGGGAGGAGACCCAGTACTTC. V usage is TRBV7-9 and J usage is TRBJ2-5, with D perhaps matching TRBD2 (6 bases). This CDR3 has 12 residues. Trimming stripped 5 bases from V and 5 bases from J, with 9 bases between. The germline V gene has CDR1 SEHNR and CDR2 FQNEAQ (reference sequence). Based on the CDR3 plus reference TRBV7-9 and TRBJ2-5, the full variable domain is DTGVSQNPRHKITKRGQNVTFRCDPISEHNRLYWYRQTLGQGPEFLTYFQNEAQLEKSRLLSDRFSAERPKGSFSTLEIQRTEQGDSAMYLCASSRGEETQYFGPGTRLLVL.

CDR3 sequence reads: CASSTGTSDADTQYF. In DNA form, the CDR3 reads TGTGCCAGCAGTACCGGGACTAGCGATGCAGATACGCAGTATTTT. The chain has TRBV6-5 and TRBJ2-3, with TRBD2 matching over 10 bases. Germline values: CDR1 MNHEY, CDR2 SVGAGI. After removal of 5 bases from V and 4 bases from J, the junction contained 6 bases not matched to a gene. This CDR3 has 15 residues.

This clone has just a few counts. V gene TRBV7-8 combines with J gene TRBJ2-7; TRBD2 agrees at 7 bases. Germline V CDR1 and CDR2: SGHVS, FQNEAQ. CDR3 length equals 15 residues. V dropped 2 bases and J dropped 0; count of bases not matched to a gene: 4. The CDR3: CASSLLGGSSYEQYF. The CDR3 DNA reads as TGTGCCAGCAGCTTACTCGGGGGGAGCTCCTACGAGCAGTACTTC.

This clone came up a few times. CDR3 residues: CASRLLAGGPGELFF. Written as DNA, the CDR3 is TGTGCCAGTAGGCTACTAGCGGGGGGGCCCGGGGAGCTGTTTTTT. The chain carries TRBV19 and TRBJ2-2; 13 nucleotides match TRBD2. The CDR3 sequence is 15 residues long. Trimming took 6 bases from V and 6 from J; bases not matched to a gene: 4. Germline assignment: CDR1 LNHDA and CDR2 SQIVND (reference sequence).

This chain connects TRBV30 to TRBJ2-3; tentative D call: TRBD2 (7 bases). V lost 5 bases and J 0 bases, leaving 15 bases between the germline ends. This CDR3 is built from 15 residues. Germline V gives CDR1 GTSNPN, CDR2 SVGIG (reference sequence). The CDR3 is CAWAKAGHSTDTQYF. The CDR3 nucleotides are TGTGCCTGGGCGAAAGCGGGACACAGCACAGATACGCAGTATTTT.

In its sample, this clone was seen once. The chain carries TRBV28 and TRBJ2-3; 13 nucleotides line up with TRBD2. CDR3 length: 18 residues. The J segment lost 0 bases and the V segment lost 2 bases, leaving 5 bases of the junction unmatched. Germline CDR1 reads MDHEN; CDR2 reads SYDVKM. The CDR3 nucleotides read TGTGCCAGCAGTTTAGTTGGACTAGCGGGAGCCAGCACAGATACGCAGTATTTT. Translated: CASSLVGLAGASTDTQYF.

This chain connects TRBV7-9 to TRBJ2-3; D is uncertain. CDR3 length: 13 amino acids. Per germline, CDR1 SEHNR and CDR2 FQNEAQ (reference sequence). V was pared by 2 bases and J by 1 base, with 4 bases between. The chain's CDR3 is CASSLSCTDTQYF. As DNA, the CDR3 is TGTGCCAGCAGCTTATCTTGCACAGATACGCAGTATTTT. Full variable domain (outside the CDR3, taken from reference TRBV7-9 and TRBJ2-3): DTGVSQNPRHKITKRGQNVTFRCDPISEHNRLYWYRQTLGQGPEFLTYFQNEAQLEKSRLLSDRFSAERPKGSFSTLEIQRTEQGDSAMYLCASSLSCTDTQYFGPGTRLTVL.

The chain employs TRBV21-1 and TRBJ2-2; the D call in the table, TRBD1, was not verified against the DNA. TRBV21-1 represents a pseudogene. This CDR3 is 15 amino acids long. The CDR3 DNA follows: TGTGCCAGCAGCACTCCGACGCAGGGAACCGGGGAGCTGTTTTTT. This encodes CASSTPTQGTGELFF.

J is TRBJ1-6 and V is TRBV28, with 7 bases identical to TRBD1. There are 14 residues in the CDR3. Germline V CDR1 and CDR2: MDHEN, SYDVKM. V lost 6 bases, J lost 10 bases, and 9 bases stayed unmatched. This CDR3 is CASRRTGVGSPLHF. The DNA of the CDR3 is TGTGCCAGCAGGCGAACAGGGGTAGGATCACCCCTCCACTTT.